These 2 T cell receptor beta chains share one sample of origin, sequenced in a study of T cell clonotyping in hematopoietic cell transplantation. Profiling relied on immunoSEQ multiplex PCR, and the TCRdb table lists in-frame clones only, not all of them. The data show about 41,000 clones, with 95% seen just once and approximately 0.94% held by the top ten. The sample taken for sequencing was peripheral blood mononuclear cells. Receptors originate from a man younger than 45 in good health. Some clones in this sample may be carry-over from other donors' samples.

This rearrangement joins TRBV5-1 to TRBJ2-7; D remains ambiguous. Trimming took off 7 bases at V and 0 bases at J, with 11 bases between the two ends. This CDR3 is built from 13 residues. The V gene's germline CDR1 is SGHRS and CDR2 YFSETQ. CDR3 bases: TGCGCCAGCGGTAGGACGGGCTCCTACGAGCAGTACTTC. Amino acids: CASGRTGSYEQYF.

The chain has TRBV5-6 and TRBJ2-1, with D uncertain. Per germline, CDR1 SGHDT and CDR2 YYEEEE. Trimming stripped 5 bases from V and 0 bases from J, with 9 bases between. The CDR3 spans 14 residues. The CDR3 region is CASSSWGSYNEQFF. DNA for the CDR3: TGTGCCAGCAGTTCGTGGGGCTCCTACAATGAGCAGTTCTTC.